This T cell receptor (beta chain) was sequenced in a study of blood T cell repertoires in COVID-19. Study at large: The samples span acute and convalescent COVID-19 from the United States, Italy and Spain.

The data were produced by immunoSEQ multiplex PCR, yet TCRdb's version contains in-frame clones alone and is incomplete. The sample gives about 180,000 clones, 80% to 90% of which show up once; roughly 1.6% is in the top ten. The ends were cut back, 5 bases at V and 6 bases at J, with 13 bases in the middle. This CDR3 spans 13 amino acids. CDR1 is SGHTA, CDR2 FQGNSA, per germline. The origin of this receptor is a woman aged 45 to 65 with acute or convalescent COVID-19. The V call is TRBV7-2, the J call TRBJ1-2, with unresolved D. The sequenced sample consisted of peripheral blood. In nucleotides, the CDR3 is TGTGCCAGCAGCACAGATCAAAAGCATGGCTACACCTTC. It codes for CASSTDQKHGYTF.